Below, one T cell receptor beta chain is given with its context. No antigen is known for it. This specimen comes from a study of T cell responses to AZD1222 COVID-19 vaccine. General observations from the study: Seropositivity was recorded at baseline in only 6 or 7 AZD1222 recipients.

Using immunoSEQ multiplex PCR, the repertoire was profiled, and TCRdb retains in-frame clones only, with some absent. In the table there are 100,000 to 140,000 clones, about 90% of which are singletons. There are 14 residues in the CDR3. Germline CDR1 MDHEN, CDR2 SYDVKM. Trimming stripped 6 bases from V and 7 bases from J, with 16 bases between. The sequence was collected from an adult who received the AZD1222 COVID-19 vaccine. The chain combines TRBV28 with TRBJ1-5, with unresolved D. Sequencing used peripheral blood, obtained 28 days after the second AZD1222 dose. Here the CDR3 DNA reads TGTGCCAGCAGCCGACCTTTCCGGGAACAGCCCCAGCATTTT. Encoded protein: CASSRPFREQPQHF.